This TCR beta chain was sequenced in a study of cytomegalovirus exposure and HLA in healthy donors. Overall study findings and caveats: Both high specificity and high sensitivity reportedly marked the classifier's diagnosis of cytomegalovirus status. Rare TCR sequences dominated, though some public TCRs recurred in many donors.

Turning to this clone: Antigen: not known.

Measured with immunoSEQ multiplex PCR; TCRdb has only the in-frame clones, and not every one. Of approximately 180,000 clones listed, approximately 89% are singletons. The CDR3 extends over 11 amino acids. Germline V CDR1 and CDR2: DFQATT, SNEGSKA (reference sequence). V lost 0 bases to trimming and J lost 7 bases, with 6 bases between them. The chain couples TRBV20-1 to TRBJ2-5, with D possibly matching TRBD2 (5 bases). Specimen: PBMCs. This clonotype originated in a young man in good health and CMV-seropositive. In DNA form, the CDR3 reads TGCAGTGCTAGAGATCGGGGGACCCAGTACTTC. This translates into CSARDRGTQYF.